This T cell receptor beta chain was recorded in a study of blood T cell repertoires in COVID-19. Germline loops: CDR1 SGHDT, CDR2 YYEEEE. The CDR3 spans 14 residues. Trimming shortened V by 3 bases and J by 3 bases, and 10 bases separated the two germline ends. The table lists this clone with a few counts. Clones were sequenced by immunoSEQ multiplex PCR, and TCRdb holds only the in-frame ones, with some missing. The sample has approximately 170,000 clones, about 74% seen once. The chain joins TRBV5-6 to TRBJ1-5; D ambiguous. The sequencing sample was made of peripheral blood. This TCR came from a woman aged 80 or over with acute or convalescent COVID-19. In DNA form, the CDR3 reads TGTGCCAGCAGCTCGAGCTGGTCCAATCAGCCCCAGCATTTT. Translation: CASSSSWSNQPQHF.